This T cell receptor (beta chain) was recovered during a study of cytomegalovirus exposure and HLA in healthy donors. Worth noting for this clone: Its antigen is not known.

This CDR3 region has 17 residues. Germline CDR1 and CDR2: SGHNT and YYREEE (reference sequence). The trim removed 3 bases at V and 7 bases at J, leaving 11 bases unmatched. Study-level points and caveats: Researchers catalogued under 200 TCR beta chains as cytomegalovirus-associated. Some V segments, including TRBV6-2 and TRBV6-3, were excluded as indistinguishable.

This PCR relied on a set of 60 Vbeta primers and 13 Jbeta primers. Libraries were prepared by immunoSEQ multiplex PCR; TCRdb keeps only in-frame clonotypes and omits some of them. The sample carries around 230,000 clones, 82% recorded once. The receptor was derived from a man aged 40-55 years in good health and CMV-seropositive. The sample was PBMCs. The chain uses TRBV5-4 and TRBJ2-1, with 12 bases fitting TRBD2. This CDR3 is CASSSHPGLAGNNEQFF. The CDR3 bases are TGTGCCAGCAGCTCGCACCCGGGACTAGCGGGTAATAATGAGCAGTTCTTC.